These 28 T cell receptor beta chains were all obtained from the same sample, sequenced in a study of human T cells and chemical hapten exposure. Each CDR3 protein is one row after TCRdb ran MiXCR on the RACE reads. The top ten hold less than 2.5% of the sample, which has 100,000 or so distinct CDR3 sequences, 9.5% to 12% seen once. Time point reported: patch test 2, 6 weeks after DPC sensitization. Treatment indicated: therapeutic diphenylcyclopropenone sensitization with weekly scalp DPC. Specimen: whole blood, collected in connection with sensitization to the hapten diphenylcyclopropenone (DPC). Receptors originate from a man aged 40-49 years with alopecia areata. Some clones in this sample may be carry-over from other donors' samples.

This clonotype appeared many times. The chain carries TRBV14 and TRBJ1-5; no clear D gene. The ends were cut back, 0 bases at V and 6 bases at J, with 6 bases in the middle. The germline gives CDR1 SGHDN, CDR2 FVKESK. The CDR3 is 13 residues long. The CDR3 loop is CASSQDPRQPQHF. The CDR3 DNA reads as TGTGCCAGCAGCCAAGATCCCCGTCAGCCCCAGCATTTT. The variable domain in full, with the rest retrieved from reference TRBV14 and TRBJ1-5, is EAGVTQFPSHSVIEKGQTVTLRCDPISGHDNLYWYRRVMGKEIKFLLHFVKESKQDESGMPNNRFLAERTGGTYSTLKVQPAELEDSGVYFCASSQDPRQPQHFGDGTRLSIL.

This clonotype turned up a few times. The rearrangement uses TRBV27 and TRBJ1-5, with 9 bases matching TRBD1. With V trimmed by 6 bases and J by 11 bases, 11 bases remained unmatched. CDR3 length: 14 amino acids. Per germline, CDR1 MNHEY and CDR2 SMNVEV (reference sequence). CDR3 region: CASSRDRASGAQHF. The CDR3 DNA is TGTGCCAGCAGCCGGGACAGGGCAAGCGGGGCCCAGCATTTT.

This clonotype was picked up many times. The chain uses TRBV12-3 or TRBV12-4 and TRBJ2-3, with a tentative D call TRBD1 (5 bases). Trimming cost V 4 bases and J 4 bases, with 9 bases left between them. The CDR3 covers 13 residues. CDR3 region: CASSSQAADTQYF. The CDR3 DNA sequence: TGTGCCAGCAGTTCACAGGCCGCAGATACGCAGTATTTT.

This clonotype was observed a handful of times. This chain uses TRBV7-9 with TRBJ2-2; D might be TRBD1 or TRBD2, each matching 6 bases. The CDR3 is 16 residues long. The V end lost 7 bases, the J end lost 5 bases, and 20 bases lay between the germline ends. Per germline, CDR1 SEHNR and CDR2 FQNEAQ (reference sequence). Written as DNA, the CDR3 is TGTGCCAGCACCACATTAGACAGGAGGGAAACCGGGGAGCTGTTTTTT. It specifies CASTTLDRRETGELFF.

The table lists this clonotype with many counts. The chain employs TRBV27 and TRBJ1-4, with D unresolved. With 0 bases removed from V and 0 bases from J, the gap between germline ends came to 5 bases. CDR1 MNHEY and CDR2 SMNVEV come from the germline V gene (reference sequence). The CDR3 sequence is 15 residues long. Written as DNA, the CDR3 is TGTGCCAGCAGTTTATCCGGGACAACTAATGAAAAACTGTTTTTT. It codes for CASSLSGTTNEKLFF.

V usage is TRBV13 and J usage is TRBJ1-6; 7 bases fit TRBD1. This CDR3 has 20 residues. CDR1 PRHDT and CDR2 FYEKMQ come from the germline V gene (reference sequence). Losses at the gene ends were 6 bases for V and 0 bases for J; bases not matched to a gene: 17. CDR3 region: CASRHQGGMFGSSYNSPLHF. In DNA form, the CDR3 reads TGTGCCAGCAGGCACCAGGGGGGAATGTTCGGAAGCTCCTATAATTCACCCCTCCACTTT.

The genes are TRBV28 and TRBJ1-3; possible D gene TRBD1, 5 bases. Germline CDR1 and CDR2: MDHEN and SYDVKM. The CDR3 runs 12 residues. V shed 9 bases and J shed 5 bases, with 11 bases lying between them. The CDR3 DNA reads as TGTGCCAGTAAGACAGTAAGAAACACCATATATTTT. This encodes CASKTVRNTIYF.

There are many counts of this clonotype. The V and J genes are TRBV7-8 and TRBJ2-6; 7 bases align to TRBD1. This CDR3 contains 19 residues. V was clipped by 2 bases and J by 1 base; unmatched bases: 11. From germline, CDR1 is SGHVS and CDR2 FQNEAQ. The CDR3, as DNA: TGTGCCAGCAGCTTACCCCCGGTGGGCAGGGGGTCTGGGGCCAACGTCCTGACTTTC. It codes for CASSLPPVGRGSGANVLTF.

The chain has TRBV3-1 and TRBJ2-7; TRBD2 aligns across 11 bases. This CDR3 contains 15 residues. V lost 5 bases to trimming and J lost 2 bases; unmatched junction nucleotides: 5. Germline loops: CDR1 LGHDT, CDR2 YNNKEL (reference sequence). DNA for the CDR3: TGTGCCAGCAGCAAACCGGGACTAGCGGCCTACGAGCAGTACTTC. Translating it yields CASSKPGLAAYEQYF.

The table lists this clonotype with many counts. The chain employs TRBV11-2 and TRBJ1-2, with 7 bases matching TRBD1. The CDR3 is made up of 14 amino acids. The germline V gene encodes CDR1 SGHAT and CDR2 FQNNGV. Trimming took 5 bases from V and 7 from J; bases not matched to a gene: 10. DNA of the CDR3: TGTGCCAGCAGCCCCGACAGGGCGATTGGTGGCTACACCTTC. This gives the protein CASSPDRAIGGYTF.

The CDR3 DNA follows: TGTGCCAGCAGCGAAAAGGCGGGGCTAGAGACCCAGTACTTC. Translating gives CASSEKAGLETQYF. J is TRBJ2-5 and V is TRBV28; maybe TRBD2 (6 bases). V lost 6 bases and J 4 bases, leaving 15 bases between the germline ends. CDR1 and CDR2 from the germline V gene are MDHEN and SYDVKM. This CDR3 comprises 14 residues. The full variable domain, rest sourced from reference TRBV28 and TRBJ2-5, is DVKVTQSSRYLVKRTGEKVFLECVQDMDHENMFWYRQDPGLGLRLIYFSYDVKMKEKGDIPEGYSVSREKKERFSLILESASTNQTSMYLCASSEKAGLETQYFGPGTRLLVL.

This clonotype was seen ten or more times. V gene TRBV5-1 combines with J gene TRBJ1-1, with D perhaps matching TRBD1 (5 bases). Germline V gene data show CDR1 as SGHRS and CDR2 as YFSETQ. The CDR3 runs to 15 residues. Trimming left V 0 bases short and J 3 bases short, with 12 bases between. The CDR3 nucleotides read TGCGCCAGCAGCTTGGTCTCCCGAGGGGACACTGAAGCTTTCTTT. This codes for CASSLVSRGDTEAFF. Full variable domain (missing parts from reference TRBV5-1 and TRBJ1-1): KAGVTQTPRYLIKTRGQQVTLSCSPISGHRSVSWYQQTPGQGLQFLFEYFSETQRNKGNFPGRFSGRQFSNSRSEMNVSTLELGDSALYLCASSLVSRGDTEAFFGQGTRLTVV.

This clonotype has only a few counts. The chain carries TRBV4-1 and TRBJ2-3; 8 nucleotides agree with TRBD1. With V trimmed by 1 base and J by 5 bases, 2 bases remained unmatched. Germline V lookup: CDR1 MGHRA, CDR2 YSYEKL. There are 14 residues in the CDR3. The CDR3 bases are TGCGCCAGCAGCCAAGGCAGGGGGCAAGATACGCAGTATTTT. Translated: CASSQGRGQDTQYF.

The table lists this clonotype with many counts. The chain employs TRBV3-1 and TRBJ1-2, with a tentative D call TRBD1 (6 bases). The CDR3 covers 13 residues. V gave up 3 bases and J gave up 8 bases, with 13 bases separating them. Germline V gives CDR1 LGHDT, CDR2 YNNKEL (reference sequence). The CDR3: CASSQGAKGGYTF. The CDR3 nucleotides are TGTGCCAGCAGCCAGGGGGCCAAGGGCGGCTACACCTTC. The variable domain in full, with the rest retrieved from reference TRBV3-1 and TRBJ1-2, is DTAVSQTPKYLVTQMGNDKSIKCEQNLGHDTMYWYKQDSKKFLKIMFSYNNKELIINETVPNRFSPKSPDKAHLNLHINSLELGDSAVYFCASSQGAKGGYTFGSGTRLTVV.

The chain recombines TRBV12-3 or TRBV12-4 with TRBJ2-3; 8 bases fit TRBD1. CDR3 length: 20 residues. V lost 8 bases and J lost 2; bases outside the gene matches: 24. CDR3 DNA sequence: TGTGCCAGCGGCCCTTCTTTTGGACGAACGACAGGGGAAAACACAGATACGCAGTATTTT. This translates into CASGPSFGRTTGENTDTQYF.

In its sample, this clonotype was seen many times. The genes are TRBV20-1 and TRBJ2-3; D perhaps matches TRBD2 (6 bases). Germline CDR1 reads DFQATT; CDR2 reads SNEGSKA (reference sequence). Trimming stripped 8 bases from V and 1 base from J, with 13 bases between. The CDR3 is 13 amino acids. CDR3 protein: CSTKSGRTDTQYF. The CDR3 DNA is TGCAGTACGAAGAGCGGGCGCACAGATACGCAGTATTTT.

This clonotype was seen at least ten times. The chain recombines TRBV18 with TRBJ1-1; D not resolved. The CDR3 runs 13 residues. Germline V gives CDR1 KGHSH, CDR2 LQKENI. Trimming shortened V by 0 bases and J by 7 bases, and 9 bases separated the two germline ends. CDR3: CASSPPATDEAFF. The CDR3 DNA reads as TGTGCCAGCTCACCACCCGCTACTGATGAAGCTTTCTTT.

V and J are TRBV20-1 and TRBJ2-1, with 13 bases identical to TRBD2. This CDR3 region has 14 residues. Germline lookup yields CDR1 DFQATT and CDR2 SNEGSKA (reference sequence). V shed 3 bases and J 5 bases; nucleotides not matched to a gene: 1. For the CDR3, the DNA is TGCAGTGCTAGGGGACTAGCGGGAAACAATGAGCAGTTCTTC. Translated, it gives CSARGLAGNNEQFF.

This chain connects TRBV29-1 to TRBJ1-2, with 9 bases identical to TRBD1. Per the germline V gene, CDR1 is SQVTM and CDR2 is ANQGSEA. The CDR3 extends over 12 amino acids. The V gene end was trimmed by 5 bases and the J gene end by 6 bases; junction bases not matched to a gene: 4. The CDR3 sequence is CSVQTGGNGYTF. Written as DNA, the CDR3 is TGCAGCGTTCAGACAGGGGGGAATGGCTACACCTTC.

This clonotype was counted at least ten times. V usage is TRBV7-6 and J usage is TRBJ1-6; unclear D gene. This CDR3 spans 12 amino acids. Germline values: CDR1 SGHVS, CDR2 FNYEAQ. Trimming took off 6 bases at V and 10 bases at J, with 10 bases between the two ends. CDR3: CASSPPGSPLHF. The CDR3 nucleotides read TGTGCCAGCAGTCCTCCTGGGTCACCCCTCCACTTT.

This clonotype showed up many times. This chain links TRBV24-1 with TRBJ2-1, with a tentative D call TRBD1 (5 bases). CDR1 and CDR2 from the germline V gene are KGHDR and SFDVKD. V was cut by 0 bases and J by 0 bases, with 8 bases left in between. The CDR3 is made up of 16 amino acids. In DNA form, the CDR3 reads TGTGCCACCAGTGATTTGGGGGCTGACTCCTACAATGAGCAGTTCTTC. It encodes CATSDLGADSYNEQFF.

V and J are TRBV25-1 and TRBJ2-3, with no clear D. Germline V gene lookup returns CDR1 MGHDK and CDR2 SYGVNS. V was shortened by 1 base and J by 1 base, with 3 bases between the two germline ends. This CDR3 is built from 13 residues. Here the CDR3 reads CASSEWGTDTQYF. The CDR3 region has the DNA TGTGCCAGCAGTGAATGGGGCACAGATACGCAGTATTTT.

This clonotype was detected a few times. This sequence joins TRBV19 and TRBJ2-2, with TRBD1 as a possible D gene (7 bases). CDR3 length equals 15 residues. The ends were cut back, 5 bases at V and 7 bases at J, with 17 bases in the middle. The germline gives CDR1 LNHDA, CDR2 SQIVND (reference sequence). CDR3 DNA sequence: TGTGCCAGTAGTGGATCTCAGGGGGGCATCGGGGAGCTGTTTTTT. Protein product: CASSGSQGGIGELFF.

At least ten counts were recorded for this clonotype. This sequence joins TRBV5-1 and TRBJ1-6, with unresolved D. CDR1 is SGHRS, CDR2 YFSETQ, per germline. The length of the CDR3 is 15 residues. V was pared by 4 bases and J by 5 bases, with 13 bases between. The CDR3 DNA is TGCGCCAGCAGCGGGAGCGTCGGGGATAATTCACCCCTCCACTTT. This sequence encodes CASSGSVGDNSPLHF.

The chain joins TRBV29-1 to TRBJ2-7; D possibly corresponds to TRBD1 (6 bases). The germline V gene encodes CDR1 SQVTM and CDR2 ANQGSEA. This CDR3 has 12 amino acids. V dropped 6 bases and J dropped 4 bases, with 13 bases sitting between them. The CDR3 DNA follows: TGCAGCGTCGGATGGACAGCATACGAGCAGTACTTC. It translates to CSVGWTAYEQYF.

The chain carries TRBV20-1 and TRBJ1-5, with a tentative D call TRBD1 (6 bases). The germline CDR1 and CDR2 sequences are DFQATT and SNEGSKA (reference sequence). The CDR3 sequence is 16 residues long. V shed 0 bases and J shed 3 bases, with 15 bases lying between them. The CDR3 region has the DNA TGCAGTGCTAGAGAATTGGGACAATATCCCAATCAGCCCCAGCATTTT. Its translation is CSARELGQYPNQPQHF.

The chain combines TRBV28 with TRBJ2-7; D remains ambiguous. Germline V gene data show CDR1 as MDHEN and CDR2 as SYDVKM. V gave up 7 bases and J gave up 2 bases, with 9 bases separating them. This CDR3 has 12 amino acids. CDR3 DNA: TGTGCCAGCACGGGCAGAACCTACGAGCAGTACGTC. Its translation: CASTGRTYEQYV.

This clonotype turned up a few times. The rearrangement joins TRBV6-6 to TRBJ2-6, with D perhaps TRBD2 (6 bases). Trimming took off 2 bases at V and 4 bases at J, with 9 bases between the two ends. The CDR3 extends over 15 amino acids. The V gene's germline CDR1 is MNHNY and CDR2 SVGAGI (reference sequence). As DNA, the CDR3 is TGTGCCAGCAGTTACGGGGGGACCGGGGCCAACGTCCTGACTTTC. The encoded protein is CASSYGGTGANVLTF.